Listed below are T cell receptor beta chains from one sample, sequenced in a study of cytomegalovirus exposure and HLA in healthy donors. Generated by immunoSEQ multiplex PCR, the TCRdb table keeps only in-frame clones and is missing some. The profile shows about 150,000 clones, around 80% of them singletons. The sample was PBMCs. The receptor source for this set is a woman in her thirties or forties in good health and CMV-seronegative. CDR3s include the opening cysteine and the closing phenylalanine or tryptophan. D genes are given only for firm matches. The size entry is marked missing in some rows and otherwise reads once, few, many or a size class.

-,TRBV19,TRBJ2-7,TRBD2,CASSSQGGSYEQYF,TGTGCCAGTAGTTCGCAGGGAGGGTCCTACGAGCAGTACTTC
-,TRBV5-1,TRBJ1-5,-,CASSLEGRGDQPQHF,TGCGCCAGCAGCTTGGAGGGCAGGGGTGATCAGCCCCAGCATTTT
-,TRBV5-1,TRBJ1-4,-,CASSWQGLDEKLFF,TGCGCCAGCAGCTGGCAGGGCCTGGATGAAAAACTGTTTTTT
-,TRBV2,TRBJ2-5,TRBD2,CASSRLAKETQYF,TGTGCCAGCAGCCGACTAGCTAAAGAGACCCAGTACTTC
-,TRBV28,TRBJ2-3,-,CASSFRGTDTQYF,TGTGCCAGCAGTTTCAGGGGCACAGATACGCAGTATTTT
-,TRBV2,TRBJ2-5,TRBD1,CASSGTGQETQYF,TGTGCCAGCAGTGGGACAGGGCAGGAGACCCAGTACTTC
few,TRBV28,TRBJ1-5,TRBD1,CASSWDRGVFGNQPQHF,TGTGCCAGCAGCTGGGACAGGGGGGTTTTCGGCAATCAGCCCCAGCATTTT
-,TRBV4-1,TRBJ2-1,TRBD2,CASSQSMTSGRFF,TGCGCCAGCAGCCAATCCATGACTAGCGGAAGGTTCTTC
-,TRBV2,TRBJ2-1,TRBD1,CASSLGQGRANEQFF,TGTGCCAGCTCCTTGGGACAGGGTAGAGCGAATGAGCAGTTCTTC
-,TRBV6-1,TRBJ2-5,TRBD2,CASSEGTSGSLSATQYF,TGTGCCAGCAGTGAGGGGACTAGCGGTTCTCTAAGTGCGACCCAGTACTTC
-,TRBV7-9,TRBJ1-1,-,CASSLAGGSAFF,TGTGCCAGCAGCCTCGCCGGGGGTTCAGCTTTCTTT
-,TRBV6-1,TRBJ1-1,TRBD1,CASRTRTGSEAFF,TGTGCCAGCAGGACTAGGACAGGCTCTGAAGCTTTCTTT
-,TRBV2,TRBJ1-3,-,CASRERGNTIYF,TGTGCCAGCAGGGAGAGAGGGAACACCATATATTTT
once,TRBV5-6,TRBJ1-6,-,CASSSYGSPLHF,TGTGCCAGCAGCTCCTACGGGTCACCCCTCCACTTT
-,TRBV19,TRBJ1-4,-,CASSRSGEKLEKLFF,TGTGCCAGTAGCCGGAGCGGTGAAAAGCTTGAAAAACTGTTTTTT
-,TRBV2,TRBJ1-2,-,CASTTAQTLNGYTF,TGTGCCAGCACGACTGCCCAAACGTTGAATGGCTACACCTTC
-,TRBV7-9,TRBJ2-3,-,CASRQVTDTQYF,TGTGCCAGCAGACAAGTCACAGATACGCAGTATTTT
few,TRBV7-8,TRBJ2-3,-,CASSPGFLEADTQYF,TGTGCCAGCAGTCCTGGATTCCTAGAAGCAGATACGCAGTATTTT
-,TRBV10-1,TRBJ2-1,TRBD2,CARRGLACYNEQFF,TGCGCCAGGCGGGGACTAGCCTGCTACAATGAGCAGTTCTTC
once,TRBV7-9,TRBJ2-1,-,CSSSSNPGVENEQFF,TGTTCCAGCAGCTCTAACCCAGGGGTAGAGAATGAGCAGTTCTTC
-,TRBV5-1,TRBJ1-2,-,CASKPNRVHTYGYTF,TGCGCCAGCAAACCGAACAGGGTCCATACCTATGGCTACACCTTC
-,TRBV5-4,TRBJ2-7,TRBD1,CASSFGQGNEQYF,TGTGCCAGCAGCTTCGGACAGGGTAACGAGCAGTACTTC
-,TRBV2,TRBJ2-2,-,CASSGTATGELFF,TGTGCCAGCAGTGGGACAGCTACCGGGGAGCTGTTTTTT
-,TRBV6-5,TRBJ1-1,TRBD1,CASSYPDRVGTEAFF,TGTGCCAGCAGTTACCCGGACAGGGTGGGGACTGAAGCTTTCTTT
once,TRBV6-1,TRBJ1-1,-,CASSVQVGGTEAFF,TGTGCCAGCAGTGTACAGGTGGGGGGCACTGAAGCTTTCTTT
-,TRBV9,TRBJ2-2,-,CASSVDPANTGELFF,TGTGCCAGCAGCGTAGATCCAGCGAACACCGGGGAGCTGTTTTTT
-,TRBV6-1,TRBJ2-7,TRBD1,CASIPIPGQGYEQYF,TGTGCCAGCATACCAATACCGGGACAGGGATACGAGCAGTACTTC
-,TRBV10-3,TRBJ2-3,-,CAISPSTDTQYF,TGTGCCATCAGCCCCTCCACAGATACGCAGTATTTT
few,TRBV6-1,TRBJ2-1,-,CASSRSILVDEQFF,TGTGCCAGCTCCCGGTCCATCCTCGTAGATGAGCAGTTCTTC
-,TRBV6-6,TRBJ1-5,TRBD1,CASRRRTGEQPQHF,TGTGCCAGCAGACGACGGACAGGGGAGCAGCCCCAGCATTTT
few,TRBV27,TRBJ1-1,TRBD1,CASSPQGATEAFF,TGTGCCAGCAGTCCACAGGGGGCCACTGAAGCTTTCTTT
-,TRBV4-1,TRBJ2-7,-,CASSQGQGRDEQYF,TGCGCCAGCAGCCAAGGGCAGGGGCGCGACGAGCAGTACTTC
once,TRBV6-5,TRBJ2-6,-,CASSSIAGANVLTF,TGTGCCAGCAGTTCGATAGCCGGGGCCAACGTCCTGACTTTC
-,TRBV2,TRBJ2-2,TRBD2,CASRILAGDTGELFF,TGTGCCAGCAGGATACTAGCGGGAGATACCGGGGAGCTGTTTTTT
-,TRBV9,TRBJ1-1,TRBD1,CASSVSQGGGNTEAFF,TGTGCCAGCAGCGTGTCGCAGGGGGGAGGGAACACTGAAGCTTTCTTT
-,TRBV19,TRBJ1-4,-,CASSPQTGDNEKLFF,TGTGCCAGTAGTCCACAGACAGGAGATAATGAAAAACTGTTTTTT
-,TRBV28,TRBJ2-1,TRBD2,CASSSSGGQSPTSNEQFF,TGTGCCAGCAGTAGTAGCGGGGGGCAATCCCCCACCTCCAATGAGCAGTTCTTC
once,TRBV5-6,TRBJ1-2,-,CASGHSGVPRHGYTF,TGTGCCAGCGGACACTCTGGGGTACCCCGGCACGGCTACACCTTC
-,TRBV2,TRBJ2-2,-,CASSEHGVLGTGELFF,TGTGCCAGCAGTGAACACGGAGTATTGGGCACCGGGGAGCTGTTTTTT
few,TRBV5-1,TRBJ1-2,TRBD1,CASSPDPVTGNYGYTF,TGCGCCAGCAGCCCGGATCCCGTGACAGGGAACTATGGCTACACCTTC
-,TRBV7-8,TRBJ2-7,-,CASSVGGVAGSSYEQYF,TGTGCCAGCAGCGTTGGGGGTGTGGCGGGGAGCTCCTACGAGCAGTACTTC
-,TRBV4-1,TRBJ2-2,TRBD2,CASSWGLAATGELFF,TGCGCCAGCAGCTGGGGACTAGCGGCCACCGGGGAGCTGTTTTTT
-,TRBV9,TRBJ2-7,-,CASSVRGNSYEQYF,TGTGCCAGCAGCGTCAGAGGAAATTCCTACGAGCAGTACTTC
few,TRBV9,TRBJ2-1,-,CASSPSYNEQFF,TGTGCCAGCAGCCCGTCCTACAATGAGCAGTTCTTC
-,TRBV6-1,TRBJ2-7,TRBD1,CASRDRVPSHYEQYF,TGTGCCAGCAGAGACAGGGTACCGAGCCACTACGAGCAGTACTTC
once,TRBV7-9,TRBJ2-7,-,CASSPLGISYEQYF,TGTGCCAGCAGCCCCTTGGGCATATCCTACGAGCAGTACTTC
-,TRBV9,TRBJ2-3,-,CASSVGVPPDTQYF,TGTGCCAGCAGCGTAGGAGTTCCTCCAGATACGCAGTATTTT
once,TRBV30,TRBJ2-7,TRBD2,CAWTAPPGLAGGYEQYF,TGTGCCTGGACAGCCCCACCGGGACTAGCGGGAGGATACGAGCAGTACTTC
-,TRBV29-1,TRBJ1-2,-,CSGVGGLYGYTF,TGCAGCGGGGTTGGGGGCCTCTATGGCTACACCTTC
-,TRBV6-5,TRBJ2-7,-,CASSYSKTGSYEQYF,TGTGCCAGCAGTTACTCGAAGACGGGGTCCTACGAGCAGTACTTC
-,TRBV19,TRBJ1-4,TRBD1,CATGQGDEKLFF,TGTGCCACCGGACAGGGGGATGAAAAACTGTTTTTT
-,TRBV5-1,TRBJ2-7,-,CASSPQGGASSYEQYF,TGCGCCAGCAGCCCCCAAGGGGGGGCTAGCTCCTACGAGCAGTACTTC
-,TRBV5-1,TRBJ1-6,-,CAIRGGAPASYNSPLHF,TGCGCTATCCGCGGGGGGGCACCCGCCTCCTATAATTCACCCCTCCACTTT
-,TRBV11-3,TRBJ2-3,-,CASSLDGASPMYF,TGTGCCAGCAGCTTAGATGGGGCTTCGCCGATGTATTTT
once,TRBV5-1,TRBJ1-2,TRBD1,CASSLQGGDGYTF,TGCGCCAGCAGCTTACAGGGGGGCGATGGCTACACCTTC
once,TRBV11-3,TRBJ2-6,-,CASSSPPGANVLTF,TGTGCCAGCAGCTCTCCCCCTGGGGCCAACGTCCTGACTTTC
-,TRBV7-2,TRBJ2-7,-,CASSPVALPYEQYF,TGTGCCAGCAGCCCAGTGGCCCTGCCCTACGAGCAGTACTTC